These 13 T cell receptor beta chains were sequenced from one sample in a study of T cell changes during pregnancy in multiple sclerosis (dated by TCRdb to about 2019). Libraries were made using the immunoSEQ multiplex PCR assay. The table was pulled from immuneACCESS by TCRdb, which kept in-frame rearrangements only. Such tables lose some clones; where checked, under half of the loss comes from unresolved V genes, and the rest has no known cause. Counted in this sample were some 71,000 clones; just over 90% of them appeared once. The ten largest clones capture 1.4% of the sample. Sequencing used peripheral blood, obtained in the third trimester of pregnancy. The origin of the receptors is a female donor with multiple sclerosis, enrolled in a pregnancy study.

V gene TRBV5-1 combines with J gene TRBJ1-6, with TRBD1 matching 9 bases. The J segment lost 7 bases and the V segment lost 4 bases, leaving 6 bases of the junction unmatched. Germline lookup yields CDR1 SGHRS and CDR2 YFSETQ. The CDR3 consists of 15 residues. In DNA, the CDR3 is TGCGCCAGCAGCCCAGGGGACAGGGACAATTCACCCCTCCACTTT. Its translation: CASSPGDRDNSPLHF.

This rearrangement joins TRBV11-2 to TRBJ2-1; unclear D gene. Trimming pared 3 bases from V and 7 bases from J, leaving 16 bases between. This CDR3 contains 15 residues. The germline V gene has CDR1 SGHAT and CDR2 FQNNGV. In nucleotides, the CDR3 is TGTGCCAGCAGCTTTCTCCCCTTAGCCTGGAATGAGCAGTTCTTC. Encoded protein: CASSFLPLAWNEQFF.

J is TRBJ1-1 and V is TRBV29-1, with 7 bases fitting TRBD1. The CDR3 runs 13 residues. Trimming cost V 5 bases and J 5 bases; bases outside gene matches: 8. CDR1 SQVTM and CDR2 ANQGSEA come from the germline V gene. CDR3 DNA: TGCAGCGTTACCCGACAGGGTGGAACTGAAGCTTTCTTT. Translated, it gives CSVTRQGGTEAFF.

This sequence joins TRBV2 and TRBJ1-4; D gene unclear. Germline V gene lookup returns CDR1 SNHLY and CDR2 FYNNEI. Trimming took off 5 bases at V and 7 bases at J, with 17 bases between the two ends. The CDR3 covers 15 residues. The CDR3 bases are TGTGCCAGCAGTTTGAGGGTGGGGTTGAGTGAAAAACTGTTTTTT. This sequence encodes CASSLRVGLSEKLFF. The entire variable domain, with the rest obtained from reference TRBV2 and TRBJ1-4, is as follows: EPEVTQTPSHQVTQMGQEVILRCVPISNHLYFYWYRQILGQKVEFLVSFYNNEISEKSEIFDDQFSVERPDGSNFTLKIRSTKLEDSAMYFCASSLRVGLSEKLFFGSGTQLSVL.

The rearrangement joins TRBV2 to TRBJ2-6; TRBD1 is a possible D gene (5 bases). The germline V gene encodes CDR1 SNHLY and CDR2 FYNNEI. V gave up 11 bases and J gave up 0 bases, with 17 bases separating them. This CDR3 region has 16 residues. The CDR3 nucleotides read TGTGCCTTCCGGCCAGGGTCGTCCTCTGGGGCCAACGTCCTGACTTTC. It codes for CAFRPGSSSGANVLTF.

V is TRBV2 and J is TRBJ1-1; D is perhaps TRBD1 (5 bases). Trimming shortened V by 3 bases and J by 3 bases, and 14 bases separated the two germline ends. This CDR3 region has 15 residues. Germline V CDR1 and CDR2: SNHLY, FYNNEI. CDR3 amino acids: CASSEYQGGYTEAFF. In nucleotides, the CDR3 is TGTGCCAGCAGTGAGTATCAGGGAGGTTACACTGAAGCTTTCTTT.

The chain links TRBV5-1 to TRBJ2-5; 7 bases are shared with TRBD2. The ends lost 6 bases at V and 7 bases at J; junction bases unmatched: 15. In germline, CDR1 is SGHRS, CDR2 YFSETQ. This CDR3 spans 15 amino acids. CDR3 sequence: CASTPGGGPSGTQYF. CDR3 nucleotide sequence: TGCGCCAGCACCCCGGGCGGGGGACCCTCGGGGACCCAGTACTTC.

The V gene is TRBV18, the J gene TRBJ2-1; 8 positions agree with TRBD2. After removal of 1 base from V and 0 bases from J, the junction contained 5 bases not matched to a gene. CDR1 is KGHSH, CDR2 LQKENI, per germline. The length of the CDR3 is 17 residues. The CDR3 DNA follows: TGTGCCAGCTCACCACAAACTAGCGGCCGCTCCTACAATGAGCAGTTCTTC. Translated, it gives CASSPQTSGRSYNEQFF. Filled out from reference TRBV18 and TRBJ2-1, the complete variable domain reads NAGVMQNPRHLVRRRGQEARLRCSPMKGHSHVYWYRQLPEEGLKFMVYLQKENIIDESGMPKERFSAEFPKEGPSILRIQQVVRGDSAAYFCASSPQTSGRSYNEQFFGPGTRLTVL.

This chain joins TRBV15 and TRBJ1-4; 8 nucleotides align to TRBD1. Unmatched junction bases numbered 6, after V lost 4 bases and J lost 2 bases. Per the germline V gene, CDR1 is LNHNV and CDR2 is YYDKDF (reference sequence). The CDR3 totals 16 residues. The CDR3 coding sequence is TGTGCCACCAGCACCCTTAACAGGGGGACTAATGAAAAACTGTTTTTT. It is translated as CATSTLNRGTNEKLFF.

This chain connects TRBV6-5 to TRBJ2-3; 9 bases map to TRBD1. The junction had 8 bases not matched to a gene; V was cut back by 7 bases and J by 3 bases. CDR3 length equals 15 residues. Germline values: CDR1 MNHEY, CDR2 SVGAGI. The CDR3 is CASKGDGTGTDTQYF. The CDR3 DNA follows: TGTGCCAGCAAGGGGGACGGGACAGGGACAGATACGCAGTATTTT.

The chain is built from TRBV6-6 and TRBJ2-7; D perhaps matches TRBD1 (5 bases). The ends were cut back, 3 bases at V and 5 bases at J, with 14 bases in the middle. CDR1 is MNHNY and CDR2 is SVGAGI in the germline V gene (reference sequence). The CDR3 sequence is 14 residues long. The CDR3 DNA is TGTGCCAGCAGTTATGGCCAGGGTGTCGACGAGCAGTACTTC. As protein: CASSYGQGVDEQYF.

The rearrangement uses TRBV18 and TRBJ2-7, with D possibly TRBD1 on 5 matching bases. The CDR3 extends over 13 amino acids. Per the germline V gene, CDR1 is KGHSH and CDR2 is LQKENI. Deletions cut 2 bases from V and 3 bases from J, with 8 bases between. CDR3 bases: TGTGCCAGCTCACCAGGGGCAGACTACGAGCAGTACTTC. Amino acids: CASSPGADYEQYF.

The CDR3 region has the DNA TGTGCCAGCAGCCCCCAAGAGTACTATGGCTACACCTTC. Its translation is CASSPQEYYGYTF. The chain recombines TRBV6-6 with TRBJ1-2; no reliable D call. Trimming shortened V by 6 bases and J by 3 bases, and 11 bases separated the two germline ends. Germline lookup yields CDR1 MNHNY and CDR2 SVGAGI (reference sequence). CDR3 length equals 13 residues.